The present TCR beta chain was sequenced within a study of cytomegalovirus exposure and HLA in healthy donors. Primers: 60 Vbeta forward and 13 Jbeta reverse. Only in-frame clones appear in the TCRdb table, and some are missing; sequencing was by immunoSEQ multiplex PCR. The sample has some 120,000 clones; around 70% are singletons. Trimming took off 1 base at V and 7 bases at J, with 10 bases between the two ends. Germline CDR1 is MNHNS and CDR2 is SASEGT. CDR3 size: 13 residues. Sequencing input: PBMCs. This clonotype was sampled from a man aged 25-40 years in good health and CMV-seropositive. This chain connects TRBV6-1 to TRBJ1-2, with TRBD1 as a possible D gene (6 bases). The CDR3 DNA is TGTGCCAGCAGTGAAGGGGGGCGGAGTGGCTACACCTTC. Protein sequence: CASSEGGRSGYTF.